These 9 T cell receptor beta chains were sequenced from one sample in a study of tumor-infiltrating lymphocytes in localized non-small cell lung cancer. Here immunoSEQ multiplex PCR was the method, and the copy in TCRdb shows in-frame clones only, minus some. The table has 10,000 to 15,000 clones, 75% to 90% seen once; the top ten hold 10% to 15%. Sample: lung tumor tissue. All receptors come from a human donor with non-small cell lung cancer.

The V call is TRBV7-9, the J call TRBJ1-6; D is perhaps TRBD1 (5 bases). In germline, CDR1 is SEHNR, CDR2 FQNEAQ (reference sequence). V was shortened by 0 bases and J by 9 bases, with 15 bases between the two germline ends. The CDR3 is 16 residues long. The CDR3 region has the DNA TGTGCCAGCAGCTTAGCGGGGGGGGTAACTGGTTCACCCCTCCACTTT. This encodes CASSLAGGVTGSPLHF.

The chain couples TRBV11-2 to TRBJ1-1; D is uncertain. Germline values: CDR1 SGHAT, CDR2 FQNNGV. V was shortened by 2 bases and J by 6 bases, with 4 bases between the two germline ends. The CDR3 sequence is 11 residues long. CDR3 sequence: CASSLHPEAFF. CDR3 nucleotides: TGTGCCAGCAGCTTACACCCTGAAGCTTTCTTT.

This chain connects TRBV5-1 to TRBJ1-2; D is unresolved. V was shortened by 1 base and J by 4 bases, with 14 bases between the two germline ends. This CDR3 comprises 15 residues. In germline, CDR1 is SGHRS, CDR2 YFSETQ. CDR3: CASSLFDPRGYGYTF. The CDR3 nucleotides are TGCGCCAGCAGCTTGTTCGACCCACGGGGCTATGGCTACACCTTC.

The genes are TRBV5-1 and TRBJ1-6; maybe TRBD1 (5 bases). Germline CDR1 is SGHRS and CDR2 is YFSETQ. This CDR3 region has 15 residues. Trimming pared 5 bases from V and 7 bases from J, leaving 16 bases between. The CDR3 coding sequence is TGCGCCAGCAGAGGGCACGGAGGGGAAAATTCACCCCTCCACTTT. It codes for CASRGHGGENSPLHF.

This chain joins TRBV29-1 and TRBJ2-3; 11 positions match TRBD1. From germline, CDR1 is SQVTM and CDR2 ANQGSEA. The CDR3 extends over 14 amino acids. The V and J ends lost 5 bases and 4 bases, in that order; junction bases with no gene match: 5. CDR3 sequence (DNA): TGCAGCGTTACGGACAGGGGGCGGGCAGATACGCAGTATTTT. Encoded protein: CSVTDRGRADTQYF.

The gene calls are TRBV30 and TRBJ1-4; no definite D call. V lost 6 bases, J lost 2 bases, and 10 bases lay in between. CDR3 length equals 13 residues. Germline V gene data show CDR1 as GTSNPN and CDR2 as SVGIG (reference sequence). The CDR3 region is CACQSGTNEKLFF. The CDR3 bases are TGTGCCTGTCAGTCCGGGACTAATGAAAAACTGTTTTTT.

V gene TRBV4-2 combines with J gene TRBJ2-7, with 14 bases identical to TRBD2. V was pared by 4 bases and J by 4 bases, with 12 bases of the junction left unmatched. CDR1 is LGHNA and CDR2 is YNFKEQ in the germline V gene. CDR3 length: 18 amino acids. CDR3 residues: CASSLDKPTSGGGYEQYF. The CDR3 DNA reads TGTGCCAGCAGCCTTGATAAACCGACTAGCGGGGGGGGGTACGAGCAGTACTTC.

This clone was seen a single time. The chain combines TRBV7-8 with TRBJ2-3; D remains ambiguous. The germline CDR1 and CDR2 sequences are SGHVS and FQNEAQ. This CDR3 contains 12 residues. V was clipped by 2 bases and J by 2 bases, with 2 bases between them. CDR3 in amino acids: CASSLYTDTQYF. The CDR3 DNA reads TGTGCCAGCAGCTTATACACAGATACGCAGTATTTT.

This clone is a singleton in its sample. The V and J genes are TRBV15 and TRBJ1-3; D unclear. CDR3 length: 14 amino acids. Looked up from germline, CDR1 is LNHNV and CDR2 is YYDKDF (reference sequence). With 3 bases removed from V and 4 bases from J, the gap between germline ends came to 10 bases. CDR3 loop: CATSSRDTGNTIYF. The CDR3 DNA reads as TGTGCCACCAGCAGCCGAGACACAGGAAACACCATATATTTT.